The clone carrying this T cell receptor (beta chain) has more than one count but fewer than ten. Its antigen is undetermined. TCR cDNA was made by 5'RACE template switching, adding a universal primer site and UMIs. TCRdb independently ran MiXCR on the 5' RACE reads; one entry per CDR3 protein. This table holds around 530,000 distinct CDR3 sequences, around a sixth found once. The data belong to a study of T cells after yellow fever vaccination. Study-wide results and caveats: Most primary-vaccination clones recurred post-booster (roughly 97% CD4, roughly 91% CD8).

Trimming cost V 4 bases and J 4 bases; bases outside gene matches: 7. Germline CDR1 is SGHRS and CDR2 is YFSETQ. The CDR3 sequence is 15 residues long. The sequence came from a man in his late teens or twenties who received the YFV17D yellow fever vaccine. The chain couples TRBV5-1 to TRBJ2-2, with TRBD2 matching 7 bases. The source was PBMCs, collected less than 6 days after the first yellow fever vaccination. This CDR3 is CASSIGLVVTGELFF. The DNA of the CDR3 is TGCGCCAGCAGCATCGGACTAGTTGTCACCGGGGAGCTGTTTTTT.